The source of this T cell receptor (beta chain) is a study of liver allograft versus peripheral blood T cells. The overall study: T cell receptor repertoires in transplanted livers were compared with those in recipients' peripheral blood.

This clonotype is classed as large (0.1 to 1%). Its antigen remains unknown. Study observations and caveats: Reportedly, the T cell receptor repertoires inside liver allografts were not the same as those in peripheral blood.

TCRdb recomputed calls from the reads with MiXCR, one row per CDR3 protein. The repertoire includes 2,500 to 3,500 distinct CDR3 sequences, about a sixth of them detected once, and approximately 6.1% sits in the top ten. V was clipped by 0 bases and J by 6 bases, with 3 bases between them. This CDR3 contains 12 residues. In germline, CDR1 is ENHRY, CDR2 SYGVKD. This TCR came from a human patient who had a liver transplant. Some T cells may possibly be graft donor cells. The chain is built from TRBV10-3 and TRBJ1-5; D is uncertain. CDR3 coding DNA: TGTGCCATCAGTGAGTCGTCTCAGCCCCAGCATTTT. It specifies CAISESSQPQHF.